This T cell receptor (beta chain) came from a study of technical replicates of blood from four donors. Generated by immunoSEQ multiplex PCR, the TCRdb table keeps only in-frame clones and is missing some. In the table there are 60,000 to 90,000 clones, around 95% of which are singletons. The trim removed 6 bases at V and 2 bases at J, leaving 5 bases unmatched. This CDR3 has 15 amino acids. The germline gives CDR1 MNHEY, CDR2 SMNVEV (reference sequence). The receptor's source is a human donor in good health. Source material: T cells isolated from PBMCs. The chain combines TRBV27 with TRBJ1-5; TRBD1 matches at 9 bases. This CDR3 is CASRGRTGGNQPQHF. The CDR3 nucleotides are TGTGCCAGCAGGGGACGGACAGGGGGCAATCAGCCCCAGCATTTT.